The rows below give T cell receptor beta chains drawn from one sample of a study of T-cell memory formation after mild COVID-19. Using its own MiXCR run on the 5' RACE reads, TCRdb lists one record per CDR3 protein. The sample lists about 420,000 distinct CDR3 sequences, under 25% occurring once. Sequenced: PBMCs or a T cell subset sorted from them (not recorded which). The receptors were gathered from an adult woman who had mild COVID-19 (a few samples of this study predate the infection). Cell type and time point are not known. Both conserved end residues are part of each CDR3. The D gene is left open where the match is weak. The listing skips clone size in some rows; elsewhere it reads once, few, many or a size class.

d_call: NA; clone_size: many; v_call: TRBV18; j_call: TRBJ2-2; cdr3_aa: CASSPMAGRVSGAGELFF; cdr3_nt: TGTGCCAGCTCCCCAATGGCAGGCCGAGTTTCCGGAGCCGGGGAGCTGTTTTTT
d_call: TRBD2; clone_size: NA; v_call: TRBV5-5; j_call: TRBJ2-7; cdr3_aa: CASSLTSAHEQYF; cdr3_nt: TGTGCCAGCAGCTTGACTAGCGCTCACGAGCAGTACTTC
d_call: TRBD1; clone_size: NA; v_call: TRBV7-9; j_call: TRBJ1-6; cdr3_aa: CASSSTGGAAYNSPPHF; cdr3_nt: TGTGCCAGCAGCTCCACAGGGGGGGCCGCCTATAATTCACCCCCCCACTTT
d_call: NA; clone_size: NA; v_call: TRBV24-1; j_call: TRBJ2-4; cdr3_aa: CATSDMNRPDIQYF; cdr3_nt: TGTGCCACCAGTGATATGAACAGGCCAGACATTCAGTACTTC
d_call: NA; clone_size: few; v_call: TRBV7-9; j_call: TRBJ2-3; cdr3_aa: CASSSSGFTDTQYF; cdr3_nt: TGTGCCAGCAGCTCGAGCGGGTTCACAGATACGCAGTATTTT
d_call: NA; clone_size: few; v_call: TRBV5-1; j_call: TRBJ2-3; cdr3_aa: CASSFIDGADTQYF; cdr3_nt: TGCGCCAGCAGCTTTATCGACGGTGCAGATACGCAGTATTTT
d_call: NA; clone_size: NA; v_call: TRBV7-7; j_call: TRBJ2-2; cdr3_aa: CASSALPGTVITGELFF; cdr3_nt: TGTGCCAGCAGCGCGCTCCCTGGGACGGTAATCACCGGGGAGCTGTTTTTT
d_call: NA; clone_size: few; v_call: TRBV20-1; j_call: TRBJ1-2; cdr3_aa: CSARDIRQGTSPHGYTF; cdr3_nt: TGCAGTGCTAGAGATATTCGCCAGGGGACATCCCCCCATGGCTACACCTTC
d_call: NA; clone_size: NA; v_call: TRBV20-1; j_call: TRBJ1-1; cdr3_aa: CSARRENANTEAFF; cdr3_nt: TGCAGTGCTAGAAGAGAGAATGCGAACACTGAAGCTTTCTTT
d_call: TRBD2; clone_size: NA; v_call: TRBV6-6; j_call: TRBJ2-3; cdr3_aa: CASSPWTSGGALSDTQYF; cdr3_nt: TGTGCCAGCAGTCCATGGACTAGCGGGGGGGCCTTATCAGATACGCAGTATTTT
d_call: TRBD2; clone_size: few; v_call: TRBV20-1; j_call: TRBJ2-1; cdr3_aa: CSASSGSRVGNEQFF; cdr3_nt: TGCAGTGCTAGTAGCGGGAGTAGGGTTGGAAATGAGCAGTTCTTC
d_call: TRBD1; clone_size: few; v_call: TRBV12-3/TRBV12-4; j_call: TRBJ2-1; cdr3_aa: CASLTGAPIYNEQFF; cdr3_nt: TGTGCCAGTCTTACAGGGGCTCCAATTTACAATGAGCAGTTCTTC